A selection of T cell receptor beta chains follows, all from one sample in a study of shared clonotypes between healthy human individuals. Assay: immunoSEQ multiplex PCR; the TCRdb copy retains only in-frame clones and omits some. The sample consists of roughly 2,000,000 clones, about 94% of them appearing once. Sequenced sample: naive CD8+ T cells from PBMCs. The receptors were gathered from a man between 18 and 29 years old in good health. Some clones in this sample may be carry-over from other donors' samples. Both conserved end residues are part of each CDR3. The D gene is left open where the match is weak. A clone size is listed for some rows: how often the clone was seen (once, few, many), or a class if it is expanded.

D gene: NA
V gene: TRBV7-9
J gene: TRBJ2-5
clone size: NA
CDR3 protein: CASSSRGTEQETQYF
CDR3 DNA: TGTGCCAGCAGCTCCCGGGGGACAGAACAAGAGACCCAGTACTTC

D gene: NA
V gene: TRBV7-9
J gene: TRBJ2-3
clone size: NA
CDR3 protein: CASSLVWAPNFADTQYF
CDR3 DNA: TGTGCCAGCAGCTTAGTCTGGGCCCCCAATTTCGCAGATACGCAGTATTTT

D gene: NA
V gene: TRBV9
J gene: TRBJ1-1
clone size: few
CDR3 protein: CASSVGAGPNEAFF
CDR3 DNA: TGTGCCAGCAGCGTAGGGGCAGGGCCAAATGAAGCTTTCTTT

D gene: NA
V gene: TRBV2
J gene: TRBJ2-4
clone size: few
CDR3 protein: CASSGERDIQYF
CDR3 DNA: TGTGCCAGCAGTGGGGAGCGGGACATTCAGTACTTC

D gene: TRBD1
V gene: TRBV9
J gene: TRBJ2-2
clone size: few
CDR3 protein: CASSPGTGGGELFF
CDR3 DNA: TGTGCCAGCAGCCCCGGAACAGGGGGCGGGGAGCTGTTTTTT

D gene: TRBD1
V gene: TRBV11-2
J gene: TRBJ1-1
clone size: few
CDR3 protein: CASSARQGGNTEAFF
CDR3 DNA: TGTGCCAGCAGCGCCCGACAGGGGGGGAACACTGAAGCTTTCTTT

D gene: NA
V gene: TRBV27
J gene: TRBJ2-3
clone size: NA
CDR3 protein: CASSPGPVPDTQYF
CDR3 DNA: TGTGCCAGCAGCCCCGGTCCAGTGCCAGATACGCAGTATTTT

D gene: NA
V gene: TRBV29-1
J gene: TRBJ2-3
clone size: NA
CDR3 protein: CSVEFNGKFSTDTQYF
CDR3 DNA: TGCAGCGTTGAATTCAACGGGAAGTTCAGCACAGATACGCAGTATTTT

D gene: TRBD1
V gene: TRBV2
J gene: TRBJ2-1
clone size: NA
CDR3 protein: CASREDRGNEQFF
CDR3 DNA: TGTGCCAGCAGAGAGGACAGGGGCAATGAGCAGTTCTTC

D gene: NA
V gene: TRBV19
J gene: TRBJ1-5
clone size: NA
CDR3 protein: CASSMGGQGNQPQHF
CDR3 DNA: TGTGCCAGTAGTATGGGGGGCCAGGGAAATCAGCCCCAGCATTTT

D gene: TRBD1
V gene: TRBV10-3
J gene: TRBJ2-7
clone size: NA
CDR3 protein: CAISSGTDTEQYF
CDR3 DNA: TGTGCCATCAGCTCCGGGACAGATACTGAGCAGTACTTC

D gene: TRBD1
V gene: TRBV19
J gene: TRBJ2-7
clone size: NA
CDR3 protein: CASSTTGAYEQYF
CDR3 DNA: TGTGCCAGTAGTACGACAGGGGCCTACGAGCAGTACTTC

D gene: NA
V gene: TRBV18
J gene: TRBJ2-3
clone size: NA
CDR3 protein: CASSPGGRITDTQYF
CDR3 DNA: TGTGCCAGCTCACCGGGGGGCAGAATCACAGATACGCAGTATTTT

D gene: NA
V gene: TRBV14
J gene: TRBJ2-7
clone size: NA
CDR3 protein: CASSSRGLALGSEQYF
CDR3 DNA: TGTGCCAGCAGCTCACGTGGGCTAGCCTTGGGTTCCGAGCAGTACTTC

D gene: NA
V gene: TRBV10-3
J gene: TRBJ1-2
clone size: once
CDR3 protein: CAIYESGLLSLTF
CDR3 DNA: TGTGCCATTTATGAATCGGGACTCCTAAGCCTAACCTTC

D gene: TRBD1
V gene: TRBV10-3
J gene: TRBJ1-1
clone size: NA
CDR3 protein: CAIREAGTGVTEAFF
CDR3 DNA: TGTGCCATCAGGGAGGCCGGGACAGGGGTAACTGAAGCTTTCTTT

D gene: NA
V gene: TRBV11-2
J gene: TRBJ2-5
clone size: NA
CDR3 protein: CASSRTEETQYF
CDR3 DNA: TGTGCCAGCAGCCGGACGGAAGAGACCCAGTACTTC

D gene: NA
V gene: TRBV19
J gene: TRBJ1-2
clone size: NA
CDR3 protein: CASSTPGPRGYTF
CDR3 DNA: TGTGCCAGTAGCACCCCGGGACCAAGAGGCTACACCTTC

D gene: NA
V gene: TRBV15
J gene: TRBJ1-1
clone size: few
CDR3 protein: CATSPHWNTEAFF
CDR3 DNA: TGTGCCACCAGCCCGCACTGGAACACTGAAGCTTTCTTT

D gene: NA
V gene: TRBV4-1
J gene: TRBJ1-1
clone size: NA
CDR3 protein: CASSQGTVNTEAFF
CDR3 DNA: TGCGCCAGCAGCCAGGGGACGGTTAACACTGAAGCTTTCTTT